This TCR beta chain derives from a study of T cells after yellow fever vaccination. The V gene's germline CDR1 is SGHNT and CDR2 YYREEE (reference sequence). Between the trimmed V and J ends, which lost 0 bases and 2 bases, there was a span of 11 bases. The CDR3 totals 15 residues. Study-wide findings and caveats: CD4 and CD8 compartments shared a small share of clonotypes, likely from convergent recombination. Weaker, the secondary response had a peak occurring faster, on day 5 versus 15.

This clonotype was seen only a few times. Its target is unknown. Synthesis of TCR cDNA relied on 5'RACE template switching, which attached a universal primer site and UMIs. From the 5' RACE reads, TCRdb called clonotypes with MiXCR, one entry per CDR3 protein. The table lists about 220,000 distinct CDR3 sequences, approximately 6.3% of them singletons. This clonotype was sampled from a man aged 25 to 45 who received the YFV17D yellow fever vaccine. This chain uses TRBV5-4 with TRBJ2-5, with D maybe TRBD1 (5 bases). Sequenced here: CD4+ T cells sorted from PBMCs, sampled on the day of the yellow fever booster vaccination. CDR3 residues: CASSLGHRGQETQYF. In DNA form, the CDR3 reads TGTGCCAGCAGCTTGGGACATAGGGGACAAGAGACCCAGTACTTC.